The table lists the clone carrying this T cell receptor (beta chain) with a few counts. The data were taken from a study of T cells in Graves' hyperthyroidism and ophthalmopathy. Amplification targeted TCR beta CDR3 regions from RNA transcripts. Researchers ran a first-round RT-PCR on the TCR CDR3 using the HTBI primer set. TCRdb re-derived calls from the multiplex PCR reads in MiXCR, one entry per CDR3 protein. The sample records around 420,000 distinct CDR3 sequences, roughly 13% being singletons. V was clipped by 4 bases and J by 3 bases; unmatched bases: 2. The CDR3 has 14 residues. The source material was blood. This chain links TRBV12-3 or TRBV12-4 with TRBJ2-7, with 11 nucleotides matching TRBD1. The origin of this receptor is a woman younger than 35 with Graves' hyperthyroidism. The DNA for the CDR3 is TGTGCCAGCAGTTGGACAGGGGGCGACTACGAGCAGTACTTC. Translating it yields CASSWTGGDYEQYF.